These 8 T cell receptor beta chains were sequenced from one sample in a study of blood T cell repertoires in COVID-19. Repertoires were generated with immunoSEQ multiplex PCR, while TCRdb's copy carries only in-frame clones and drops some. The profile shows about 17,000 clones, roughly 80% of them singletons. Sequenced input: peripheral blood. All receptors derive from a woman in her 70s with active COVID-19.

This clone was seen a single time. The chain uses TRBV5-6 and TRBJ2-3; no clear D gene. CDR1 SGHDT and CDR2 YYEEEE come from the germline V gene. The CDR3 runs 15 residues. Trimming took 0 bases from V and 2 from J, leaving 10 bases between them. CDR3 DNA sequence: TGTGCCAGCAGCTTGGATACTGGAGTCACAGATACGCAGTATTTT. Translating it yields CASSLDTGVTDTQYF.

V and J are TRBV10-2 and TRBJ2-1, with TRBD2 as a possible D gene (6 bases). This CDR3 spans 15 amino acids. Trimming shortened V by 10 bases and J by 4 bases, and 20 bases separated the two germline ends. Germline CDR1 WSHSY, CDR2 SAAADI. The CDR3: CATYSERGGYNEQFF. CDR3 coding DNA: TGCGCCACTTACTCGGAGAGGGGAGGATACAATGAGCAGTTCTTC.

The genes are TRBV5-4 and TRBJ1-2; the match to TRBD1 covers 8 bases. Losses at the gene ends were 7 bases for V and 4 bases for J; bases not matched to a gene: 12. CDR1 is SGHNT and CDR2 is YYREEE in the germline V gene (reference sequence). This CDR3 has 15 residues. CDR3 amino acids: CASDPRGRIGYGYTF. CDR3 in DNA: TGTGCCAGCGACCCCAGGGGGCGCATCGGCTATGGCTACACCTTC.

This clone was picked up one time. This rearrangement joins TRBV5-6 to TRBJ1-5; TRBD1 agrees at 10 bases. V gave up 4 bases and J gave up 5 bases; unmatched junction bases: 3. This CDR3 has 14 amino acids. CDR1 and CDR2 from the germline V gene are SGHDT and YYEEEE. As DNA, the CDR3 is TGTGCCAGCAGCGGTGGGACAGGGGATCAGCCCCAGCATTTT. Amino acids: CASSGGTGDQPQHF.

This chain links TRBV7-8 with TRBJ2-5; the match to TRBD2 covers 11 bases. The J segment lost 5 bases and the V segment lost 2 bases, leaving 16 bases of the junction unmatched. This CDR3 has 19 amino acids. Germline CDR1 SGHVS, CDR2 FQNEAQ. In DNA form, the CDR3 reads TGTGCCAGCAGCTTATTTCGTTTCCCTAGCGGGAGGATTCGGGAGACCCAGTACTTC. Protein product: CASSLFRFPSGRIRETQYF.

This clone came up a few times. The chain is built from TRBV7-9 and TRBJ1-1; tentative D call: TRBD1 (6 bases). V was trimmed by 2 bases and J by 1 base, leaving 8 bases between them. Germline CDR1 and CDR2: SEHNR and FQNEAQ (reference sequence). CDR3 length: 14 residues. CDR3 bases: TGTGCCAGCAGCTTACAGGGGCCGAACACTGAAGCTTTCTTT. It yields the protein CASSLQGPNTEAFF.

The gene calls are TRBV28 and TRBJ2-3, with D perhaps TRBD2 (6 bases). The CDR3 consists of 16 residues. V shed 4 bases and J shed 4 bases, with 18 bases lying between them. Germline assignment: CDR1 MDHEN and CDR2 SYDVKM. CDR3 sequence reads: CASSSPPGVVSDTQYF. The CDR3 bases are TGTGCCAGCAGTTCCCCACCGGGAGTGGTATCAGATACGCAGTATTTT.

This clone was seen just once. An end of the junction does not agree with germline; a read error may underlie this. The chain is built from TRBV7-2 and TRBJ2-5; 9 positions match TRBD2. CDR1 and CDR2 (germline): SGHTA, FQGNSA. This CDR3 is 15 amino acids long. The CDR3 DNA sequence: TGTGCCAGCAGCCAACCTCGTCACCCGGGACTAGCTCCTCACTTC. Protein product: CASSQPRHPGLAPHF.